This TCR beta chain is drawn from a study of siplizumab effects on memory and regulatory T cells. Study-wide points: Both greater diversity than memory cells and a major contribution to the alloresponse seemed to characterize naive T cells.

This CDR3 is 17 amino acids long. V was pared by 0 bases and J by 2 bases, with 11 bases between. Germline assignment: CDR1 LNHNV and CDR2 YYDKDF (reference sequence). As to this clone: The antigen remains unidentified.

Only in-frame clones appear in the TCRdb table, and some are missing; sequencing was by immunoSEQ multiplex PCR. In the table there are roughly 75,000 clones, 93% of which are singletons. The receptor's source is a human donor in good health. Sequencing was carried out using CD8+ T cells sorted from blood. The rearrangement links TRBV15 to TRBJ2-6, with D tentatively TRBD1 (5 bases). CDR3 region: CATSRDRRATGANVLTF. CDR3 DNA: TGTGCCACCAGCAGAGATCGCAGGGCCACTGGGGCCAACGTCCTGACTTTC.